This TCR beta chain originates from a study of T cell responses to AZD1222 COVID-19 vaccine. Clones were read by immunoSEQ multiplex PCR, and TCRdb kept only the in-frame ones, dropping some. The sample yields roughly 99,000 clones, about nine tenths seen once. The sequencing used peripheral blood, collected on day 0 of AZD1222 vaccination. This TCR came from an adult in good health.

The CDR3 loop is CASSPQGSVGELFF. In DNA form, the CDR3 reads TGTGCCAGCAGCCCACAGGGTTCTGTTGGGGAGCTGTTTTTT. The rearrangement uses TRBV14 and TRBJ2-2; D perhaps matches TRBD1 (6 bases). CDR3 length: 14 residues. Germline values: CDR1 SGHDN, CDR2 FVKESK. V was pared by 4 bases and J by 8 bases, with 14 bases between. The whole variable domain, remainder taken from reference TRBV14 and TRBJ2-2, is EAGVTQFPSHSVIEKGQTVTLRCDPISGHDNLYWYRRVMGKEIKFLLHFVKESKQDESGMPNNRFLAERTGGTYSTLKVQPAELEDSGVYFCASSPQGSVGELFFGEGSRLTVL.